The 27 T cell receptor beta chains in this list originate from one sample, sequenced in a study of T cells in Graves' hyperthyroidism and ophthalmopathy. The TCR beta CDR3 regions underwent amplification using RNA transcripts as the source. TCR CDR3 regions were first amplified by RT-PCR with HTBI primers. TCRdb re-called the multiplex PCR reads with MiXCR, one entry per CDR3 protein. The data show 700,000 or so distinct CDR3 sequences, around 17% seen once. Material: blood. The receptors were sampled from a man between 18 and 35 years old with Graves' hyperthyroidism.

In its sample, this clonotype was seen many times. V and J are TRBV9 and TRBJ1-5; weak D call: TRBD1 (6 bases). The germline V gene has CDR1 SGDLS and CDR2 YYNGEE. The CDR3 loop spans 15 amino acids. V shed 2 bases and J shed 5 bases, with 14 bases lying between them. CDR3 in amino acids: CASSVGGGLDQPQHF. The CDR3 DNA follows: TGTGCCAGCAGCGTTGGGGGGGGGCTGGATCAGCCCCAGCATTTT.

This clonotype was picked up many times. The V and J genes are TRBV12-3 or TRBV12-4 and TRBJ2-1, with 7 bases that match TRBD1. The CDR3 is made up of 13 amino acids. Trimming cost V 5 bases and J 7 bases; bases outside gene matches: 5. The CDR3 reads CASSPETGNEQFF. DNA for the CDR3: TGTGCCAGCAGTCCCGAGACAGGGAATGAGCAGTTCTTC.

This clonotype was counted many times. The chain carries TRBV3-1 and TRBJ2-7, with a weak D call TRBD1 (5 bases). V lost 0 bases, J lost 3 bases, and 12 bases lay in between. CDR3 size: 15 residues. Germline values: CDR1 LGHDT, CDR2 YNNKEL (reference sequence). The DNA of the CDR3 is TGTGCCAGCAGCCAAGAAGGGCAGGGTCTCTACGAGCAGTACTTC. Protein product: CASSQEGQGLYEQYF.

The chain employs TRBV12-3 or TRBV12-4 and TRBJ1-5; tentatively, D is TRBD1 (5 bases). The CDR3 has 14 amino acids. Trimming stripped 3 bases from V and 5 bases from J, with 11 bases between. The CDR3 region is CASSFIGGDQPQHF. The CDR3 DNA reads TGTGCCAGCAGTTTTATCGGGGGAGATCAGCCCCAGCATTTT.

The chain is built from TRBV18 and TRBJ1-3, with a tentative D call TRBD1 (6 bases). Germline V lookup: CDR1 KGHSH, CDR2 LQKENI. V lost 0 bases, J lost 4 bases, and 13 bases lay in between. The CDR3 has 16 residues. The CDR3 sequence: CASSPPGGTIGNTIYF. The CDR3 nucleotides are TGTGCCAGCTCACCACCAGGGGGAACGATAGGAAACACCATATATTTT.

The rearrangement joins TRBV14 to TRBJ2-7; maybe TRBD2 (5 bases). The CDR3 extends over 15 amino acids. V lost 1 base and J 2 bases, leaving 12 bases between the germline ends. The germline gives CDR1 SGHDN, CDR2 FVKESK. The CDR3 nucleotides are TGTGCCAGCAGCCAAGGAGCTAGCCATCCCTACGAGCAGTACTTC. Amino acid sequence: CASSQGASHPYEQYF.

In its sample, this clonotype was seen many times. The chain links TRBV6-6 to TRBJ1-5; TRBD1 agrees at 11 bases. This CDR3 is built from 16 residues. V lost 0 bases and J lost 5; bases outside the gene matches: 3. CDR1 and CDR2 from the germline V gene are MNHNY and SVGAGI (reference sequence). The DNA of the CDR3 is TGTGCCAGCAGTTACTCAGCGGGACAGGGGGATCAGCCCCAGCATTTT. This sequence encodes CASSYSAGQGDQPQHF.

The V gene is TRBV20-1, the J gene TRBJ2-7, with a tentative D call TRBD2 (6 bases). The germline V gene encodes CDR1 DFQATT and CDR2 SNEGSKA (reference sequence). The V gene lost 5 bases and the J gene lost 3 bases, with 17 bases spanning the gap. The CDR3 loop spans 14 amino acids. CDR3 in DNA: TGCAGTGCTGGTGAATCGGGACTCTTCTACGAGCAGTACTTC. Translated, it gives CSAGESGLFYEQYF.

This clonotype has more than one count but fewer than ten. V gene TRBV24-1 combines with J gene TRBJ2-2; D may correspond to TRBD1 or TRBD2 (5 bases each). The V end was cut by 3 bases, the J end by 6 bases, with 13 bases between. Germline CDR1 reads KGHDR; CDR2 reads SFDVKD. There are 15 residues in the CDR3. This CDR3 reads CATSDTDGAPGELFF. CDR3 sequence (DNA): TGTGCCACCAGTGATACCGACGGGGCCCCCGGGGAGCTGTTTTTT.

This clonotype has just a few counts. Compared with germline, one end of the junction differs, possibly owing to a read error. CDR3 residues: CAISEGLAGVSCEQYF. The CDR3 region has the DNA TGTGCCATCAGTGAAGGACTAGCGGGAGTCTCCTGCGAGCAGTACTTC. The J gene is TRBJ2-7, the V gene TRBV10-3, with 13 positions matching TRBD2. The CDR3 has 16 residues. CDR1 and CDR2 from the germline V gene are ENHRY and SYGVKD.

This clonotype was detected only a few times. The chain links TRBV20-1 to TRBJ2-7; 9 nucleotides align to TRBD2. The ends lost 2 bases at V and 4 bases at J; junction bases unmatched: 6. The CDR3 is 14 residues long. Germline loops: CDR1 DFQATT, CDR2 SNEGSKA (reference sequence). CDR3 loop: CSARPSGRIYEQYF. The CDR3 DNA sequence: TGCAGTGCTAGACCCAGCGGGAGGATATACGAGCAGTACTTC.

The rearrangement links TRBV11-3 to TRBJ2-7; D is ambiguous. Per the germline V gene, CDR1 is SGHNT and CDR2 is YENEEA. The CDR3 contains 13 residues. The V end was cut by 5 bases, the J end by 5 bases, with 13 bases between. CDR3 protein: CASSAYPWDEQYF. For the CDR3, the DNA is TGTGCCAGCAGCGCATATCCCTGGGACGAGCAGTACTTC.

This clonotype was picked up many times. The chain joins TRBV6-2 or TRBV6-3 to TRBJ1-1; the match to TRBD1 covers 7 bases. After removal of 5 bases from V and 7 bases from J, the junction contained 1 base not matched to a gene. The germline V gene encodes CDR1 MNHEY and CDR2 SVGEGT. The CDR3 is 11 residues long. CDR3 coding DNA: TGTGCCAGCAGTAACAGGGGTGAAGCTTTCTTT. Amino acids: CASSNRGEAFF.

This chain joins TRBV27 and TRBJ2-1, with a possible D match to TRBD2 (5 bases). The CDR3 covers 16 residues. The V gene's germline CDR1 is MNHEY and CDR2 SMNVEV (reference sequence). Trimming pared 0 bases from V and 6 bases from J, leaving 15 bases between. CDR3 amino acids: CASSLSPRVTGNEQFF. The CDR3 bases are TGTGCCAGCAGTTTATCTCCGAGGGTTACGGGCAATGAGCAGTTCTTC.

The chain recombines TRBV6-2 or TRBV6-3 with TRBJ2-6; D may be TRBD1 or TRBD2 (6 bases each). Trimming took off 2 bases at V and 2 bases at J, with 7 bases between the two ends. CDR3 length equals 15 residues. Per germline, CDR1 MNHEY and CDR2 SVGEGT. The CDR3 nucleotides read TGTGCCAGCAGTTACAGGGGGGCTGGGGCCAACGTCCTGACTTTC. It yields the protein CASSYRGAGANVLTF.

This clonotype was observed at least ten times. The V and J genes are TRBV9 and TRBJ1-1, with D maybe TRBD1 (6 bases). From germline, CDR1 is SGDLS and CDR2 YYNGEE. The V and J ends lost 0 bases and 8 bases respectively, with 11 bases between them. This CDR3 is 13 amino acids long. The DNA for the CDR3 is TGTGCCAGCAGCGTAGCTAGGGGGGGAGAAGCTTTCTTT. This translates into CASSVARGGEAFF.

Points on this clonotype: This clone may be a read error of a much larger clone one base away. This chain connects TRBV12-3 or TRBV12-4 to TRBJ2-3; no clear D. The ends were cut back, 6 bases at V and 1 base at J, with 14 bases in the middle. CDR3 length equals 15 residues. CDR3 region: CASRGRRLGTDTQYF. The DNA of the CDR3 is TGTGCCAGCAGGGGCCGTCGGCTTGGCACAGATACGCAGTATTTT.

In its sample, this clonotype was seen many times. The rearrangement joins TRBV28 to TRBJ1-1; D ambiguous. Germline V CDR1 and CDR2: MDHEN, SYDVKM. The CDR3 consists of 13 residues. Trimming cost V 5 bases and J 1 base, with 8 bases left between them. The CDR3 DNA follows: TGTGCCAGCAGTCCCACACCGAACACTGAAGCTTTCTTT. Translation gives CASSPTPNTEAFF.

This clonotype was counted only a few times. J is TRBJ1-1 and V is TRBV7-3, with TRBD1 identical over 7 bases. The length of the CDR3 is 16 residues. CDR1 is SGHTA and CDR2 is FQGTGA in the germline V gene. V dropped 0 bases and J dropped 6; count of bases not matched to a gene: 10. CDR3 in DNA: TGTGCCAGCAGCTTAACCGCGGCAGGGGGGGGGGCTGAAGCTTTCTTT. It specifies CASSLTAAGGGAEAFF.

The chain links TRBV20-1 to TRBJ2-4; tentative D call: TRBD1 (7 bases). Germline loops: CDR1 DFQATT, CDR2 SNEGSKA (reference sequence). This CDR3 is 13 amino acids long. V was cut by 0 bases and J by 10 bases, with 13 bases left in between. CDR3 sequence: CSAREKGAGIQYF. CDR3 DNA: TGCAGTGCTAGAGAGAAGGGGGCGGGAATTCAGTACTTC.

This clonotype has just a few counts. The chain carries TRBV6-2 or TRBV6-3 and TRBJ2-7, with 11 bases lining up with TRBD2. J was trimmed by 4 bases and V by 2 bases; bases with no gene match: 7. Germline assignment: CDR1 MNHEY and CDR2 SVGEGT. The CDR3 is 16 amino acids. CDR3 region: CASSYGTSGSWYEQYF. The CDR3 DNA is TGTGCCAGCAGTTACGGAACTAGCGGGAGTTGGTACGAGCAGTACTTC.

This clonotype was seen repeatedly, ten times or more. This chain connects TRBV6-2 or TRBV6-3 to TRBJ2-3; the D gene is possibly TRBD2 (6 bases). The CDR3 totals 15 residues. CDR1 is MNHEY and CDR2 is SVGEGT in the germline V gene. V was shortened by 1 base and J by 4 bases, with 12 bases between the two germline ends. The CDR3 coding sequence is TGTGCCAGCAGTTACTTCGGGGGAGTAGCAGATACGCAGTATTTT. Residues: CASSYFGGVADTQYF.

The sample holds many counts of this clonotype. This chain links TRBV15 with TRBJ2-3; 13 bases map to TRBD2. Germline trimming cut 0 bases from V and 3 bases from J; bases unmatched to any gene: 6. This CDR3 has 18 residues. Germline CDR1 and CDR2: LNHNV and YYDKDF (reference sequence). The CDR3 DNA reads TGTGCCACCAGCAGAGAACTAGCGGGAGGGCCGCCTACAGATACGCAGTATTTT. This codes for CATSRELAGGPPTDTQYF.

Many counts were recorded for this clonotype. The genes are TRBV7-2 and TRBJ2-3; the D is unclear. The germline gives CDR1 SGHTA, CDR2 FQGNSA. CDR3 length: 15 amino acids. Trimming pared 1 base from V and 5 bases from J, leaving 13 bases between. The CDR3 loop is CASSLEERVGDTQYF. Written as DNA, the CDR3 is TGTGCCAGCAGCTTAGAAGAAAGAGTGGGAGATACGCAGTATTTT.

This clonotype has only a few counts. This chain uses TRBV5-1 with TRBJ2-3; the D is unclear. This CDR3 comprises 15 residues. V was pared by 1 base and J by 1 base, with 10 bases between. The germline CDR1 and CDR2 sequences are SGHRS and YFSETQ. The CDR3 DNA reads as TGCGCCAGCAGCTTGAGCAGCGTTGGCACAGATACGCAGTATTTT. It yields the protein CASSLSSVGTDTQYF.

Concerning this clonotype itself: A single base separates this from a much larger clone, so it may be a read error. The chain recombines TRBV3-1 with TRBJ2-7; D possibly corresponds to TRBD2 (5 bases). Germline V gives CDR1 LGHDT, CDR2 YNNKEL (reference sequence). This CDR3 contains 14 residues. CDR3 protein: CASSQGPSSYGQYF. The CDR3 coding sequence is TGTGCCAGCAGCCAAGGCCCTAGCAGTTACGGGCAGTACTTC.

This chain joins TRBV19 and TRBJ1-1; TRBD1 aligns across 8 bases. V shed 6 bases, J shed 5 bases, and the junction held 8 bases outside the gene matches. Germline-derived CDR1 and CDR2 are LNHDA and SQIVND (reference sequence). The CDR3 has 14 residues. CDR3 coding DNA: TGTGCCAGTAGCCGTTCGCGACAGGGGACTGAAGCTTTCTTT. Its protein is CASSRSRQGTEAFF.